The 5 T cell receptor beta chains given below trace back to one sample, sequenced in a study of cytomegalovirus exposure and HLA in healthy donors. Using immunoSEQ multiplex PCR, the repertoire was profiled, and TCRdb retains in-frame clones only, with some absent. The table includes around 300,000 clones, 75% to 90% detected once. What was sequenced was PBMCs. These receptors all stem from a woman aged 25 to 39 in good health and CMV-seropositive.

CDR3 DNA sequence: TGTGCCAGCTCACCACCGGGGAGCGTGGGAAGCAATCAGCCCCAGCATTTT. Protein: CASSPPGSVGSNQPQHF. J is TRBJ1-5 and V is TRBV18; D unclear. Germline V CDR1 and CDR2: KGHSH, LQKENI. V lost 0 bases and J lost 1, with 13 bases in between. This CDR3 region has 17 residues.

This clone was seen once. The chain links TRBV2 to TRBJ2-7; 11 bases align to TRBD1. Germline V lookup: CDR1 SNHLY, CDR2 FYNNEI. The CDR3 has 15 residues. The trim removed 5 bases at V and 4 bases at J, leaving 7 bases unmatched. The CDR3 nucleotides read TGTGCCAGCAGTCCCGGACAGGGGGCGGTTTACGAGCAGTACTTC. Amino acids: CASSPGQGAVYEQYF.

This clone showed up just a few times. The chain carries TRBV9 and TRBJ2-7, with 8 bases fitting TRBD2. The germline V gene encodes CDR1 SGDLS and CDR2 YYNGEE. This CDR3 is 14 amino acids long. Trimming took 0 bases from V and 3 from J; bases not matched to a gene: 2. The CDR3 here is CASSVGGGLYEQYF. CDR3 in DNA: TGTGCCAGCAGCGTAGGCGGGGGGCTCTACGAGCAGTACTTC. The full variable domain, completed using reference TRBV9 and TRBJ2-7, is DSGVTQTPKHLITATGQRVTLRCSPRSGDLSVYWYQQSLDQGLQFLIQYYNGEERAKGNILERFSAQQFPDLHSELNLSSLELGDSALYFCASSVGGGLYEQYFGPGTRLTVT.

The CDR3 protein is CASAIRDYNGGQETQYF. The CDR3 DNA reads TGTGCTAGTGCAATCCGGGACTACAATGGTGGACAAGAGACCCAGTACTTC. J is TRBJ2-5 and V is TRBV12-5; 7 nucleotides align to TRBD2. Germline V gene data show CDR1 as LGHNT and CDR2 as FRNRAP. The CDR3 contains 17 residues. With 7 bases clipped from V and 2 bases from J, the junction kept 16 bases outside the gene matches.

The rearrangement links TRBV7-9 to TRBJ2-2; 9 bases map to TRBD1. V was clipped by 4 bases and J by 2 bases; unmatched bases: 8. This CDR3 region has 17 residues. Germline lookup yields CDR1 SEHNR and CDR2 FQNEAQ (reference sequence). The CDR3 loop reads CASSSPKGQGNTGELFF. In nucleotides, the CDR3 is TGTGCCAGCAGCTCCCCCAAGGGACAGGGAAACACCGGGGAGCTGTTTTTT.